One and the same sample provided the 11 T cell receptor beta chains below, sequenced in a study of shared clonotypes between healthy human individuals. The method was immunoSEQ multiplex PCR; TCRdb's version includes in-frame clones alone and lacks a portion of them. The table includes approximately 320,000 clones, around 87% detected once. Input material: memory CD8+ T cells sorted from blood. As for subset: CD45RO+ cells pooled with CCR7-negative TemRA cells. Receptor source: a man between 18 and 35 years old in good health.

The chain uses TRBV6-6 and TRBJ2-3; the D is unclear. The V and J ends lost 2 bases and 6 bases respectively, with 12 bases between them. CDR1 is MNHNY and CDR2 is SVGAGI in the germline V gene (reference sequence). The CDR3 runs 14 residues. The CDR3 region has the DNA TGTGCCAGCAGTTACCCGTACCTAGGGGATACGCAGTATTTT. It specifies CASSYPYLGDTQYF.

The V gene is TRBV5-1, the J gene TRBJ2-5; D is ambiguous. CDR1 SGHRS and CDR2 YFSETQ come from the germline V gene. The CDR3 is 15 amino acids. V gave up 0 bases and J gave up 5 bases, with 14 bases separating them. In DNA form, the CDR3 reads TGCGCCAGCAGCTTGGCCCACCCCGAGGCGGAGACCCAGTACTTC. Amino acids: CASSLAHPEAETQYF. The complete variable domain, with remaining parts taken from reference TRBV5-1 and TRBJ2-5, reads KAGVTQTPRYLIKTRGQQVTLSCSPISGHRSVSWYQQTPGQGLQFLFEYFSETQRNKGNFPGRFSGRQFSNSRSEMNVSTLELGDSALYLCASSLAHPEAETQYFGPGTRLLVL.

Worth noting for this clone: This clone may be a read error of a much larger clone one base away. CDR3 in DNA: TGTGCCAGCAGCTTAGCCCACGAGCAGTACTTC. Residues: CASSLAHEQYF. This chain connects TRBV7-2 to TRBJ2-7; D gene uncertain. CDR3 size: 11 residues. Between the trimmed V and J ends, which lost 0 bases and 5 bases, there was a span of 2 bases. CDR1 SGHTA and CDR2 FQGNSA come from the germline V gene.

This clone was picked up one time. J is TRBJ2-2 and V is TRBV28; 8 bases are shared with TRBD1. With 2 bases clipped from V and 5 bases from J, the junction kept 1 base outside the gene matches. This CDR3 has 14 residues. Germline loops: CDR1 MDHEN, CDR2 SYDVKM. The CDR3 DNA sequence: TGTGCCAGCAGTTTACAGGGGGCGACCGGGGAGCTGTTTTTT. It encodes CASSLQGATGELFF. The full variable domain, its missing parts supplied by reference TRBV28 and TRBJ2-2, is DVKVTQSSRYLVKRTGEKVFLECVQDMDHENMFWYRQDPGLGLRLIYFSYDVKMKEKGDIPEGYSVSREKKERFSLILESASTNQTSMYLCASSLQGATGELFFGEGSRLTVL.

This clone was recorded a few times. The V and J genes are TRBV29-1 and TRBJ2-1; 7 bases map to TRBD1. Germline lookup yields CDR1 SQVTM and CDR2 ANQGSEA. The ends lost 3 bases at V and 4 bases at J; junction bases unmatched: 9. The CDR3 runs to 15 residues. CDR3 DNA sequence: TGCAGCGTTGAGCTTCTACAGGGGTTGTACAATGAGCAGTTCTTC. It yields the protein CSVELLQGLYNEQFF.

The rearrangement joins TRBV7-9 to TRBJ2-7; 12 bases line up with TRBD2. Unmatched junction bases numbered 10, after V lost 6 bases and J lost 4 bases. The CDR3 extends over 16 amino acids. Germline CDR1 SEHNR, CDR2 FQNEAQ (reference sequence). In nucleotides, the CDR3 is TGTGCCAGCAGTCGCCTGACTAGCGGGAGTTCGTACGAGCAGTACTTC. Its protein product is CASSRLTSGSSYEQYF. Variable domain in full (rest from reference TRBV7-9 and TRBJ2-7): DTGVSQNPRHKITKRGQNVTFRCDPISEHNRLYWYRQTLGQGPEFLTYFQNEAQLEKSRLLSDRFSAERPKGSFSTLEIQRTEQGDSAMYLCASSRLTSGSSYEQYFGPGTRLTVT.

CDR3 nucleotide sequence: TGTGCCAGCAGTTACGGCGGACAGGGCGGCTACACCTTC. Protein: CASSYGGQGGYTF. The J gene is TRBJ1-2, the V gene TRBV6-5; TRBD1 matches 8 bases. V lost 2 bases, J lost 8 bases, and 4 bases stayed unmatched. Germline assignment: CDR1 MNHEY and CDR2 SVGAGI. The CDR3 extends over 13 amino acids.

The V call is TRBV30, the J call TRBJ2-3; the match to TRBD1 covers 8 bases. This CDR3 is built from 13 residues. V dropped 6 bases and J dropped 3; count of bases not matched to a gene: 5. Germline V gene data show CDR1 as GTSNPN and CDR2 as SVGIG (reference sequence). The CDR3 nucleotides read TGTGCCTGCGAGGACAGGGAAACAGATACGCAGTATTTT. Protein product: CACEDRETDTQYF.

The CDR3 is CASSLPRTPSGTQYF. CDR3 nucleotide sequence: TGTGCCAGCAGCTTACCGCGGACACCCTCAGGGACCCAGTACTTC. V and J are TRBV7-8 and TRBJ2-5; tentative D call: TRBD1 (5 bases). Germline assignment: CDR1 SGHVS and CDR2 FQNEAQ. Trimming took off 2 bases at V and 7 bases at J, with 17 bases between the two ends. This CDR3 is 15 amino acids long.

The chain combines TRBV30 with TRBJ2-1; D tentatively fits TRBD1 or TRBD2 (5 bases each). Germline V gene lookup returns CDR1 GTSNPN and CDR2 SVGIG (reference sequence). The CDR3 sequence is 15 residues long. Trimming stripped 1 base from V and 1 base from J, with 11 bases between. The CDR3 coding sequence is TGTGCCTGGAGTGGAGGGGCTGGGTCCTACAATGAGCAGTTCTTC. It specifies CAWSGGAGSYNEQFF.

This clone was counted at least ten times. This chain connects TRBV9 to TRBJ2-5; weak D call: TRBD2 (5 bases). CDR1 and CDR2 (germline): SGDLS, YYNGEE. This CDR3 spans 16 amino acids. V lost 4 bases to trimming and J lost 2 bases, with 18 bases between them. The CDR3 bases are TGTGCCAGCAGCCCTCAAGATGTCGGGATTCAAGAGACCCAGTACTTC. This gives the protein CASSPQDVGIQETQYF. Complete variable domain (other parts from reference TRBV9 and TRBJ2-5): DSGVTQTPKHLITATGQRVTLRCSPRSGDLSVYWYQQSLDQGLQFLIQYYNGEERAKGNILERFSAQQFPDLHSELNLSSLELGDSALYFCASSPQDVGIQETQYFGPGTRLLVL.